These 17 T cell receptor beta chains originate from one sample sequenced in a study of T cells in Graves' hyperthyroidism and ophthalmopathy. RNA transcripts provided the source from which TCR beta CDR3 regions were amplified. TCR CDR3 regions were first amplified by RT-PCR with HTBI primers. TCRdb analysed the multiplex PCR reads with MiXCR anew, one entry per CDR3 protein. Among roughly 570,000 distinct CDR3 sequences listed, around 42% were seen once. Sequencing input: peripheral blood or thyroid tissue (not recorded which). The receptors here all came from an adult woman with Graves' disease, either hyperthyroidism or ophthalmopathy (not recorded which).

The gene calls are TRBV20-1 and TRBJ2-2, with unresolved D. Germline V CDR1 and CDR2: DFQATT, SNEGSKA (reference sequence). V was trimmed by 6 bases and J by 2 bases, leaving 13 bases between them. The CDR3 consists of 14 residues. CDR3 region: CSASSSVNTGELFF. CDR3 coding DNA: TGCAGTGCCTCAAGCAGCGTTAACACCGGGGAGCTGTTTTTT.

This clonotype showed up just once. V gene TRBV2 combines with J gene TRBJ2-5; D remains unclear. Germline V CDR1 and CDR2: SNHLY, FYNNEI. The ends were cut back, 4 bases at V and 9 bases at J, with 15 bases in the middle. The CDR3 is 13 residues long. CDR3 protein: CASSGSRNQPQYF. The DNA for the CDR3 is TGTGCCAGCAGTGGCTCAAGGAATCAGCCCCAGTACTTC.

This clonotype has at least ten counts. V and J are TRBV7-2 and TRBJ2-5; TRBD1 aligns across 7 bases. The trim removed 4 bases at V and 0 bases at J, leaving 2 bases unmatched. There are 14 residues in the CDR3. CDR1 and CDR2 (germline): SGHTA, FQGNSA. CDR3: CASSSDRYQETQYF. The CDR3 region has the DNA TGTGCCAGCAGCTCGGACAGGTACCAAGAGACCCAGTACTTC.

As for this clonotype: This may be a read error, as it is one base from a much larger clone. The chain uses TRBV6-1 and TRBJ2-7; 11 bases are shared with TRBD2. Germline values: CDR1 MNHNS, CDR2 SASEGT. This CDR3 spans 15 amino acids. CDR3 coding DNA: TGTGCCAGCAGACAGACTAGCGGGATTACCTACAAGCAGTACTTC. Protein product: CASRQTSGITYKQYF.

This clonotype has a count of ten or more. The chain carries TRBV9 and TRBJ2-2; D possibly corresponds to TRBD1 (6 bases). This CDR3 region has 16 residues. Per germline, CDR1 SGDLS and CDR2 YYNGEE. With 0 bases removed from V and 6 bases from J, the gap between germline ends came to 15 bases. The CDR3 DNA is TGTGCCAGCAGCGTAGCTGGACAGACTGGGGCCGGGGAGCTGTTTTTT. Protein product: CASSVAGQTGAGELFF.

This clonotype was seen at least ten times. CDR3: CASRLTGTARSPLHF. CDR3 DNA sequence: TGTGCCAGCAGGCTGACCGGGACGGCCCGTTCACCCCTCCACTTT. This chain connects TRBV7-2 to TRBJ1-6; a possible D gene is TRBD1 (5 bases). Trimming pared 6 bases from V and 9 bases from J, leaving 18 bases between. The CDR3 is 15 residues long. The germline CDR1 and CDR2 sequences are SGHTA and FQGNSA.

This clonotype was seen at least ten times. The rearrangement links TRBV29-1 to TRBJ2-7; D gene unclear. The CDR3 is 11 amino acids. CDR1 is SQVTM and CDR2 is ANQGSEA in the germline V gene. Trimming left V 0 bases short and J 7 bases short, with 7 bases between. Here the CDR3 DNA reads TGCAGCGTTGAAGATCCGTGGGAGCAGTACTTC. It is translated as CSVEDPWEQYF.

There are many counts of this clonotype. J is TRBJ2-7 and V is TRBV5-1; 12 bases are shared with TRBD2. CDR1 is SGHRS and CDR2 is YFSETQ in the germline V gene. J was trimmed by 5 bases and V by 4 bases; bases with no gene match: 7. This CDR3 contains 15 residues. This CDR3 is CASSPRLAGAHEQYF. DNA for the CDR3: TGCGCCAGCAGCCCAAGACTAGCGGGAGCCCACGAGCAGTACTTC.

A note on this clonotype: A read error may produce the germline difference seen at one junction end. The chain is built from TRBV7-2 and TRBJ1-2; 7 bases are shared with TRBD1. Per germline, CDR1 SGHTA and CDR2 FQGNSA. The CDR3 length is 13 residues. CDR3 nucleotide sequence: TGTGCCAGCAATCCAGGGGGAGACTATGGCTACACCTTT. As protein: CASNPGGDYGYTF.

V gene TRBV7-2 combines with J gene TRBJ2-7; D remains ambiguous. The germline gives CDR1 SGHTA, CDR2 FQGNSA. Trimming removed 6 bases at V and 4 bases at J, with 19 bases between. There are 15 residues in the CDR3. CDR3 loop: CASSSRARVGYEQYF. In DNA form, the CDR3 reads TGTGCCAGCAGTTCCCGCGCTAGAGTTGGGTACGAGCAGTACTTC.

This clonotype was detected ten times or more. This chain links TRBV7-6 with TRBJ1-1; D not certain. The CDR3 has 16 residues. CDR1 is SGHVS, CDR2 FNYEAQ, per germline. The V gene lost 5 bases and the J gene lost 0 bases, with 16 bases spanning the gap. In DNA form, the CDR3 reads TGTGCCAGCAGCGGGGTGGTTACGGGCATGAACACTGAAGCTTTCTTT. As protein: CASSGVVTGMNTEAFF.

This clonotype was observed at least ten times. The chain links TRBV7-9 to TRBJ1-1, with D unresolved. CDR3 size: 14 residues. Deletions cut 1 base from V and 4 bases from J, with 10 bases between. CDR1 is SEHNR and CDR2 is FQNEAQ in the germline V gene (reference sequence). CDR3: CASSLDNGGTEAFF. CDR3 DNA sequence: TGTGCCAGCAGCTTAGACAATGGCGGCACTGAAGCTTTCTTT.

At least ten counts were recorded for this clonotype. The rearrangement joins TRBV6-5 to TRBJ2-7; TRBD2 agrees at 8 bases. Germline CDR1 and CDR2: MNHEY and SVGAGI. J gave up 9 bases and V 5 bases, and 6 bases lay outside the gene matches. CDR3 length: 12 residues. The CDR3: CASSGGLGVQYF. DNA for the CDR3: TGTGCCAGCAGTGGGGGACTAGGGGTGCAGTACTTC.

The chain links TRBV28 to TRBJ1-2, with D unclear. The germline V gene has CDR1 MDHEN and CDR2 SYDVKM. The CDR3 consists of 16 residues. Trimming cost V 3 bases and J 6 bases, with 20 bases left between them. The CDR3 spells CASSLKTPLTGDGYTF. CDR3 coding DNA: TGTGCCAGCAGTTTGAAGACTCCCCTCACGGGCGATGGCTACACCTTC.

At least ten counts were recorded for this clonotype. DNA for the CDR3: TGTGCCAGCAGCCCCGGACGCAGTGCAACTAATGAAAAACTGTTTTTT. It translates to CASSPGRSATNEKLFF. The chain links TRBV5-4 to TRBJ1-4; D is undetermined. The CDR3 totals 16 residues. Deletions cut 4 bases from V and 0 bases from J, with 13 bases between. Germline CDR1 is SGHNT and CDR2 is YYREEE (reference sequence).

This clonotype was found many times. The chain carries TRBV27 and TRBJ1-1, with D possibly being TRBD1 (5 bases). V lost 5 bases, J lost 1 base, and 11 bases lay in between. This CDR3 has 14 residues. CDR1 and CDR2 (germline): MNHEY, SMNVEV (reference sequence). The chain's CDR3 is CASSPLQGNTEAFF. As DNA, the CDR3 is TGTGCCAGCAGTCCACTTCAGGGGAACACTGAAGCTTTCTTT.

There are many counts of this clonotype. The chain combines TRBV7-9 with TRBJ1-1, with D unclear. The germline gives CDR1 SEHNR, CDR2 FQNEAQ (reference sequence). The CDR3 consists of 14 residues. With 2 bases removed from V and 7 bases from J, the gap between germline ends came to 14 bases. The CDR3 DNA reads TGTGCCAGCAGCTTAACGCTCGGGATTCGTGAAGCTTTCTTT. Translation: CASSLTLGIREAFF. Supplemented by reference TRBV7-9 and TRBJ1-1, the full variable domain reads DTGVSQNPRHKITKRGQNVTFRCDPISEHNRLYWYRQTLGQGPEFLTYFQNEAQLEKSRLLSDRFSAERPKGSFSTLEIQRTEQGDSAMYLCASSLTLGIREAFFGQGTRLTVV.